Shown below are 16 T cell receptor beta chains from a single sample sequenced in a study of cytomegalovirus exposure and HLA in healthy donors. PCR primers comprised 60 Vbeta and 13 Jbeta primers. Some clones are missing from TCRdb's copy, which holds only in-frame ones; the method was immunoSEQ multiplex PCR. The repertoire has about 110,000 clones, roughly 70% of them found once; the top ten carry 1.3%. The sample comprised PBMCs. Every receptor here comes from a man aged 40-49 years in good health and CMV-seronegative.

V gene TRBV28 combines with J gene TRBJ2-5, with D unresolved. The DNA end favors TRBJ2-7, so the J call may be wrong. The germline gives CDR1 MDHEN, CDR2 SYDVKM. This CDR3 region has 13 residues. Here the CDR3 reads CASSPGPYYEQYF. CDR3 nucleotides: TGTGCCAGCAGCCCCGGTCCCTACTACGAGCAGTACTTC.

V is TRBV18 and J is TRBJ1-5; the match to TRBD1 covers 9 bases. This CDR3 has 18 residues. V was clipped by 3 bases and J by 3 bases; unmatched bases: 12. Germline CDR1 reads KGHSH; CDR2 reads LQKENI. The CDR3 loop reads CASSPSLPGQGNNQPQHF. CDR3 bases: TGTGCCAGCTCACCGAGCCTCCCGGGACAGGGTAACAATCAGCCCCAGCATTTT.

The rearrangement joins TRBV4-2 to TRBJ2-3; D is uncertain. Germline V gene lookup returns CDR1 LGHNA and CDR2 YNFKEQ. Trimming shortened V by 6 bases and J by 6 bases, and 7 bases separated the two germline ends. The CDR3 contains 11 residues. CDR3: CASRSSDTQYF. In DNA, the CDR3 is TGTGCCAGCAGGTCCTCGGATACGCAGTATTTT.

The rearrangement uses TRBV25-1 and TRBJ1-5; D remains unclear. Germline V gene sequence: CDR1 MGHDK, CDR2 SYGVNS. The CDR3 extends over 14 amino acids. Trimming pared 3 bases from V and 9 bases from J, leaving 15 bases between. CDR3 sequence: CASSDPGVGLPQHF. The CDR3 DNA follows: TGTGCCAGCAGTGACCCCGGGGTGGGCCTGCCCCAGCATTTT.

The chain couples TRBV14 to TRBJ2-1; the D is unclear. Trimming took off 1 base at V and 13 bases at J, with 8 bases between the two ends. The germline gives CDR1 SGHDN, CDR2 FVKESK. CDR3 length: 11 residues. This CDR3 is CASSQGWSQFF. DNA of the CDR3: TGTGCCAGCAGCCAAGGATGGAGCCAGTTCTTC.

The rearrangement uses TRBV6-5 and TRBJ2-7, with 9 bases identical to TRBD1. V was pared by 2 bases and J by 2 bases, with 4 bases of the junction left unmatched. Germline V gene data show CDR1 as MNHEY and CDR2 as SVGAGI. This CDR3 contains 15 residues. The CDR3 region is CASSYGDREAYEQYF. The CDR3 DNA reads as TGTGCCAGCAGTTACGGGGACAGGGAAGCCTACGAGCAGTACTTC.

Here the CDR3 reads CASSIGDRVFGANVLTF. The CDR3 nucleotides are TGTGCCAGTAGTATCGGGGACAGGGTCTTTGGGGCCAACGTCCTGACTTTC. The chain combines TRBV19 with TRBJ2-6; 9 bases map to TRBD1. The CDR3 has 17 residues. The V gene's germline CDR1 is LNHDA and CDR2 SQIVND (reference sequence). V lost 3 bases to trimming and J lost 3 bases; unmatched junction nucleotides: 6.

The table lists this clone with a few counts. Other DNA sequences within the sample encode an identical CDR3. This chain connects TRBV28 to TRBJ1-5; 8 bases are shared with TRBD1. Germline values: CDR1 MDHEN, CDR2 SYDVKM. After removal of 6 bases from V and 6 bases from J, the junction contained 7 bases not matched to a gene. This CDR3 contains 14 residues. The DNA of the CDR3 is TGTGCCAGCAGCTCGGACAGGGTTCGTCAGCCCCAGCATTTT. This translates into CASSSDRVRQPQHF.

This clone was seen just once. The rearrangement uses TRBV19 and TRBJ2-1, with 7 bases lining up with TRBD1. CDR1 and CDR2 (germline): LNHDA, SQIVND (reference sequence). With 5 bases clipped from V and 3 bases from J, the junction kept 4 bases outside the gene matches. The CDR3 contains 14 residues. DNA of the CDR3: TGTGCCAGTAGTGAAACAGGGGTCTACAATGAGCAGTTCTTC. Translating it yields CASSETGVYNEQFF.

This rearrangement joins TRBV19 to TRBJ2-7, with 8 bases identical to TRBD2. CDR1 is LNHDA, CDR2 SQIVND, per germline (reference sequence). This CDR3 region has 15 residues. V shed 3 bases and J 2 bases; nucleotides not matched to a gene: 6. CDR3 sequence reads: CASSMSGGPPYEQYF. In DNA form, the CDR3 reads TGTGCCAGTAGTATGAGCGGGGGCCCCCCCTACGAGCAGTACTTC.

The chain employs TRBV29-1 and TRBJ2-7, with D perhaps matching TRBD2 (6 bases). The V gene lost 7 bases and the J gene lost 3 bases, with 16 bases spanning the gap. Germline loops: CDR1 SQVTM, CDR2 ANQGSEA. The CDR3 has 13 residues. The CDR3 region is CSARGSQGYEQYF. Here the CDR3 DNA reads TGCAGCGCCCGGGGGTCCCAGGGCTACGAGCAGTACTTC.

This chain links TRBV7-2 with TRBJ2-3; TRBD2 agrees at 7 bases. This CDR3 is 14 amino acids long. After removal of 5 bases from V and 4 bases from J, the junction contained 6 bases not matched to a gene. Germline-derived CDR1 and CDR2 are SGHTA and FQGNSA. The CDR3 nucleotides are TGTGCCAGCAGCCAGACTAGCAACTCAGATACGCAGTATTTT. Translation gives CASSQTSNSDTQYF.

The V gene is TRBV6-4, the J gene TRBJ2-3; D remains ambiguous. The CDR3 has 14 amino acids. V was shortened by 2 bases and J by 4 bases, with 10 bases between the two germline ends. Looked up from germline, CDR1 is MRHNA and CDR2 is SNTAGT. The CDR3 DNA is TGTGCCAGCAGTGACGGGCAGCCTTCAGATACGCAGTATTTT. Protein: CASSDGQPSDTQYF.

The V and J genes are TRBV6-1 and TRBJ2-5; D call uncertain. Germline CDR1 reads MNHNS; CDR2 reads SASEGT. The CDR3 has 11 amino acids. The V end lost 7 bases, the J end lost 4 bases, and 7 bases lay between the germline ends. In nucleotides, the CDR3 is TGTGCCAGCAAAGAGGTAGAGACCCAGTACTTC. It translates to CASKEVETQYF.

The gene calls are TRBV10-2 and TRBJ2-7; 7 positions match TRBD2. Trimming removed 2 bases from V and 7 bases from J; junction bases left unmatched: 5. There are 13 residues in the CDR3. Germline V lookup: CDR1 WSHSY, CDR2 SAAADI. CDR3 nucleotides: TGCGCCAGCAGTGAGCCGGGAGGCGGGGAGCAGTACTTC. Translating it yields CASSEPGGGEQYF.

The rearrangement links TRBV11-3 to TRBJ2-7, with a tentative D call TRBD1 (5 bases). Germline lookup yields CDR1 SGHNT and CDR2 YENEEA. The CDR3 extends over 13 amino acids. V gave up 5 bases and J gave up 3 bases, with 11 bases separating them. The CDR3 sequence: CASSPRTIYEQYF. The CDR3 coding sequence is TGTGCCAGCAGCCCACGGACAATCTACGAGCAGTACTTC.